Below, 19 T cell receptor beta chains from the same sample are listed, as sequenced in a study of blood T cell repertoires in COVID-19. Produced via immunoSEQ multiplex PCR; TCRdb's table is partial and in-frame only. The data contain 200,000 to 250,000 clones, around 84% of them singletons. Sequencing was carried out using peripheral blood. The receptor set was obtained from a woman between 55 and 75 years old who had recovered from COVID-19.

The chain combines TRBV19 with TRBJ2-5, with a tentative D call TRBD1 (5 bases). The V gene lost 3 bases and the J gene lost 3 bases, with 11 bases spanning the gap. The CDR3 is 14 residues long. Germline-derived CDR1 and CDR2 are LNHDA and SQIVND (reference sequence). The chain's CDR3 is CASSITGSEETQYF. CDR3 coding DNA: TGTGCCAGTAGTATTACAGGCTCAGAAGAGACCCAGTACTTC.

The chain employs TRBV5-1 and TRBJ1-2; 7 bases are a match to TRBD1. Germline trimming cut 1 base from V and 7 bases from J; bases unmatched to any gene: 4. Per the germline V gene, CDR1 is SGHRS and CDR2 is YFSETQ. The CDR3 length is 13 residues. The CDR3 loop is CASSLRQGPGYTF. The CDR3 DNA reads as TGCGCCAGCAGCTTGCGACAGGGACCTGGCTACACCTTC.

The gene calls are TRBV7-9 and TRBJ1-2, with a possible D match to TRBD1 (5 bases). This CDR3 has 16 residues. The V gene lost 6 bases and the J gene lost 8 bases, with 25 bases spanning the gap. The V gene's germline CDR1 is SEHNR and CDR2 FQNEAQ (reference sequence). The CDR3 DNA reads as TGTGCCAGCAGGAAGGCAGGGATCGTACCCTATGGCGGCTACACCTTC. Encoded protein: CASRKAGIVPYGGYTF. Full variable domain (rest looked up from reference TRBV7-9 and TRBJ1-2): DTGVSQNPRHKITKRGQNVTFRCDPISEHNRLYWYRQTLGQGPEFLTYFQNEAQLEKSRLLSDRFSAERPKGSFSTLEIQRTEQGDSAMYLCASRKAGIVPYGGYTFGSGTRLTVV.

This clone was counted only a few times. The J gene is TRBJ1-1, the V gene TRBV19; 8 nucleotides align to TRBD1. The CDR3 has 15 amino acids. J gave up 6 bases and V 5 bases, and 11 bases lay outside the gene matches. The germline V gene encodes CDR1 LNHDA and CDR2 SQIVND (reference sequence). Here the CDR3 reads CASSPTRGLDAEAFF. The CDR3 DNA reads as TGTGCCAGTAGTCCCACCAGGGGGCTAGACGCTGAAGCTTTCTTT.

This clone has a handful of counts. This chain joins TRBV9 and TRBJ2-2; tentatively, D is TRBD2 (6 bases). CDR1 is SGDLS, CDR2 YYNGEE, per germline. V lost 1 base and J lost 4, with 14 bases in between. This CDR3 region has 16 residues. In nucleotides, the CDR3 is TGTGCCAGCAGCGTAAGCATAGGGACTGGCACCGGGGAGCTGTTTTTT. This encodes CASSVSIGTGTGELFF.

This clone was seen more than once but under ten times. The J gene is TRBJ1-2, the V gene TRBV4-1; 9 bases are a match to TRBD1. Germline V gene lookup returns CDR1 MGHRA and CDR2 YSYEKL. This CDR3 has 18 residues. J was trimmed by 2 bases and V by 2 bases; bases with no gene match: 12. In nucleotides, the CDR3 is TGCGCCAGCAGCCAAACAGGGGGCCACTTGAGAGTGAACTATGGCTACACCTTC. Translation: CASSQTGGHLRVNYGYTF.

The DNA of the CDR3 is TGCGCCAGCAGCTTCTCAGAAGCGGACACCGGGGAGCTGTTTTTT. This gives the protein CASSFSEADTGELFF. The chain has TRBV5-1 and TRBJ2-2; TRBD2 might be the D (5 bases). Germline CDR1 is SGHRS and CDR2 is YFSETQ. V gave up 2 bases and J gave up 3 bases, with 11 bases separating them. The CDR3 is 15 amino acids.

The chain carries TRBV6-5 and TRBJ1-5; TRBD1 agrees at 9 bases. Losses at the gene ends were 8 bases for V and 4 bases for J; bases not matched to a gene: 9. Germline V gene sequence: CDR1 MNHEY, CDR2 SVGAGI. The CDR3 totals 15 residues. The CDR3: CASAATGGYNQPQHF. The CDR3 DNA reads as TGTGCCAGCGCCGCGACAGGGGGATATAATCAGCCCCAGCATTTT.

This clone appeared a few times. The rearrangement joins TRBV21-1 to TRBJ1-1; the table's D call, TRBD1, has no DNA check behind it. TRBV21-1 is a pseudogene. The CDR3 is made up of 13 amino acids. The DNA of the CDR3 is TGTGCCAGCAGTCTCAGGAAGTATGCTGAAGCTTTCTTT. Translation: CASSLRKYAEAFF.

A remark on this clone: The junction departs from the called germline gene at one end, perhaps through a read error. The V and J genes are TRBV27 and TRBJ1-2; TRBD1 might be the D (5 bases). The CDR3 is made up of 13 amino acids. Germline-derived CDR1 and CDR2 are MNHEY and SMNVEV (reference sequence). In nucleotides, the CDR3 is TGTGCCAGCAGTTTTCAGGGCCGTTATGACTACACCTTC. The encoded protein is CASSFQGRYDYTF.

This chain links TRBV18 with TRBJ1-3; possibly TRBD1 for D (5 bases). V was clipped by 2 bases and J by 1 base, with 12 bases between them. Germline CDR1 KGHSH, CDR2 LQKENI. CDR3 size: 16 residues. In DNA, the CDR3 is TGTGCCAGCTCACCATCCGGGGGGTATTCTGGAAACACCATATATTTT. Amino acids: CASSPSGGYSGNTIYF.

Notes on this clone: A single base separates this from a much larger clone, so it may be a read error. The rearrangement uses TRBV6-5 and TRBJ1-1, with 7 bases fitting TRBD1. J gave up 1 base and V 6 bases, and 5 bases lay outside the gene matches. The CDR3 has 14 amino acids. The germline V gene encodes CDR1 MNHEY and CDR2 SVGAGI. Here the CDR3 reads CASSSTGRNTEAFF. The CDR3 bases are TGTGCCAGCAGCTCGACAGGGAGGAACACTGAAGCTTTCTTT.

This sequence joins TRBV30 and TRBJ1-1; a possible D gene is TRBD1 (5 bases). Germline CDR1 is GTSNPN and CDR2 is SVGIG (reference sequence). V lost 2 bases and J 1 base, leaving 8 bases between the germline ends. The CDR3 contains 13 residues. The CDR3 loop is CAWSTDRNTEAFF. The CDR3 DNA follows: TGTGCCTGGAGTACCGACAGGAACACTGAAGCTTTCTTT.

In nucleotides, the CDR3 is TGTGCCAGCAGCCAGGGGGCAGTAGATAATTCACCCCTCCACTTT. As protein: CASSQGAVDNSPLHF. The rearrangement links TRBV7-9 to TRBJ1-6; 8 nucleotides agree with TRBD1. Germline loops: CDR1 SEHNR, CDR2 FQNEAQ (reference sequence). This CDR3 has 15 amino acids. V lost 5 bases to trimming and J lost 5 bases; unmatched junction nucleotides: 5.

The chain uses TRBV15 and TRBJ1-2, with D unresolved. Trimming pared 0 bases from V and 1 base from J, leaving 15 bases between. Germline CDR1 is LNHNV and CDR2 is YYDKDF (reference sequence). The CDR3 extends over 17 amino acids. The CDR3 protein is CATSREAGRSGNYGYTF. As DNA, the CDR3 is TGTGCCACCAGCAGAGAGGCAGGTCGCTCCGGTAACTATGGCTACACCTTC.

The V call is TRBV19, the J call TRBJ2-7, with 10 positions matching TRBD1. Germline V CDR1 and CDR2: LNHDA, SQIVND (reference sequence). The V segment lost 5 bases and the J segment 0 bases; nucleotides outside the gene matches: 1. This CDR3 region has 14 residues. The CDR3 DNA is TGTGCCAGTAGTTGGGACAGGGGCTCCTACGAGCAGTACTTC. Translated: CASSWDRGSYEQYF.

This sequence joins TRBV2 and TRBJ1-2, with 7 positions matching TRBD1. The junction had 6 bases not matched to a gene; V was cut back by 8 bases and J by 6 bases. The CDR3 sequence is 12 residues long. Germline V gene sequence: CDR1 SNHLY, CDR2 FYNNEI. The CDR3 DNA is TGTGCCAGCGGGATGACAGGGAATGGCTACACCTTC. As protein: CASGMTGNGYTF.

The rearrangement links TRBV4-2 to TRBJ1-1; 8 bases are shared with TRBD1. V lost 3 bases to trimming and J lost 4 bases; unmatched junction nucleotides: 16. Germline CDR1 reads LGHNA; CDR2 reads YNFKEQ. This CDR3 has 18 amino acids. The CDR3 here is CASSHPDRVKSSGTEAFF. DNA for the CDR3: TGTGCCAGCAGCCACCCGGACAGGGTTAAGAGTAGCGGCACTGAAGCTTTCTTT.

This clone has just one count. The rearrangement uses TRBV2 and TRBJ2-3, with 12 bases fitting TRBD2. This CDR3 region has 15 residues. Germline lookup yields CDR1 SNHLY and CDR2 FYNNEI. The J segment lost 1 base and the V segment lost 6 bases, leaving 2 bases of the junction unmatched. This chain's CDR3 is CASRRLAGGTDTQYF. The CDR3 DNA reads TGTGCCAGCAGACGACTAGCGGGGGGCACAGATACGCAGTATTTT.